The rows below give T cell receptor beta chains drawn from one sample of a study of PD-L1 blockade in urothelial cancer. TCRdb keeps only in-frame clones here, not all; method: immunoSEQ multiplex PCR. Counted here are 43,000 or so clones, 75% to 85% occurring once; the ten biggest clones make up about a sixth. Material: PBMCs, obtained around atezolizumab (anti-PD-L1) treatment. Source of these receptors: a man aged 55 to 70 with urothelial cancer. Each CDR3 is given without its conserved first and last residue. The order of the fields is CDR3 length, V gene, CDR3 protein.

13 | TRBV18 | ASSPPSQGTDTQY
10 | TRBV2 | ASSYGPETQY
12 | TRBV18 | ASSPRERNTEAF
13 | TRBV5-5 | ASSERIRGTGELF
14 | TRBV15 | ATSSLAGDSYNEQF
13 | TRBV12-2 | ASRLGKVGDYEQY
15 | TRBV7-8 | ASSHPGGGGSIGEQY
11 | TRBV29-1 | SVIKGQGNEQF
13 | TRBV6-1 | ASSEGSRAKETQY
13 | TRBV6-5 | ASSYSGTGGPEQF
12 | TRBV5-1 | ASSLVRGSEELF
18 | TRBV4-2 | ASSHSKGLAGGSSTDTQY
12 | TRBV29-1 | SVEPGTSPYEQY
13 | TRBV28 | ASSGTGRGNQPQH
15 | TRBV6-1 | ASSEAESSSQQETQY
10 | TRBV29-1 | SVRGSTTEAF